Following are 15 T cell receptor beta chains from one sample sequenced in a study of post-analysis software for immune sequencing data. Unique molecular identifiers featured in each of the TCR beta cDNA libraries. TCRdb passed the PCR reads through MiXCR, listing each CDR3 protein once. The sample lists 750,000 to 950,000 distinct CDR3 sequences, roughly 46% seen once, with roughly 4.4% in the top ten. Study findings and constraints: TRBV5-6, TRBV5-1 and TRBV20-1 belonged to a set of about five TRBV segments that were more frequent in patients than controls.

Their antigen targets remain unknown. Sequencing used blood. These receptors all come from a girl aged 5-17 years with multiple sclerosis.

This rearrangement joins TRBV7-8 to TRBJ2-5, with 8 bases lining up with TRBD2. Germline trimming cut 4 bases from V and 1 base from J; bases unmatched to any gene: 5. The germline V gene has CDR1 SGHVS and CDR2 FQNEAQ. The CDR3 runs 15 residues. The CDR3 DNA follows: TGTGCCAGCAGCTACGGGACTAGGAGCCAAGAGACCCAGTACTTC. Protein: CASSYGTRSQETQYF.

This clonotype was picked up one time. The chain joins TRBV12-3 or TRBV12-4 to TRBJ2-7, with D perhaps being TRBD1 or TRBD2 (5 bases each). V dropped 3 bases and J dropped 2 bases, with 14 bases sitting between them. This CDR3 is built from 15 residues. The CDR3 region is CASSFPGTDPYEQYF. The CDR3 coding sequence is TGTGCCAGCAGTTTCCCAGGGACGGACCCCTACGAGCAGTACTTC.

The CDR3 nucleotides read TGTGCCAGCAGTTACTCGACGCAGGGCCAACGGCGCACCTTC. It encodes CASSYSTQGQRRTF. The chain couples TRBV6-6 to TRBJ1-2; D is perhaps TRBD1 (5 bases). The CDR3 is 14 residues long. The V gene's germline CDR1 is MNHNY and CDR2 SVGAGI (reference sequence). V lost 0 bases and J 13 bases, leaving 18 bases between the germline ends.

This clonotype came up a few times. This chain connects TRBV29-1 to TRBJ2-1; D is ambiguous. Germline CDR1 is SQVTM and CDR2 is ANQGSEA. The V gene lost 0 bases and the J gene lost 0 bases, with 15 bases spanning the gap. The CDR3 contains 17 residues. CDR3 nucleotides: TGCAGCGTTGAAGATTTCGTCGGGTATACCTCCTACAATGAGCAGTTCTTC. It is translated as CSVEDFVGYTSYNEQFF.

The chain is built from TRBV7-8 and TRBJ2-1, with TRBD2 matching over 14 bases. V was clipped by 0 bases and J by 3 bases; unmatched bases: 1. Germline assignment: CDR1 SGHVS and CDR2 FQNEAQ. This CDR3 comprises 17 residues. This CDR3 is CASSLAGTSGSYNEQFF. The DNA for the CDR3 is TGTGCCAGCAGCTTAGCGGGGACTAGCGGGAGCTACAATGAGCAGTTCTTC.

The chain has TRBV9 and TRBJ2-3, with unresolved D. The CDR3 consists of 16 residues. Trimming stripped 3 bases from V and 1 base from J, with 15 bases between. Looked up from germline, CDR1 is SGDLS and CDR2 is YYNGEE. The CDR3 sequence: CASSAVPAPRTDTQYF. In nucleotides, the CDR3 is TGTGCCAGCAGCGCCGTCCCTGCGCCCCGCACAGATACGCAGTATTTT.

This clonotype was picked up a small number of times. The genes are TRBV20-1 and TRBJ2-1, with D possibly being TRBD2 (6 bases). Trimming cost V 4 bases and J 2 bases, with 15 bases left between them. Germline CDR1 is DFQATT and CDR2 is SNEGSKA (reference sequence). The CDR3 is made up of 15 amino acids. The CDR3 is CSAIPYREPYNEQFF. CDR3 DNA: TGCAGTGCTATCCCCTATCGGGAGCCCTACAATGAGCAGTTCTTC.

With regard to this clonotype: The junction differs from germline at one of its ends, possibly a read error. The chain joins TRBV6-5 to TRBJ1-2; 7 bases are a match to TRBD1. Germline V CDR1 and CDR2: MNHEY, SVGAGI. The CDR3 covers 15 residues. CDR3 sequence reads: CASSNQGDSNYDYTF. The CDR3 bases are TGTGCCAGCAGCAATCAGGGGGATAGTAACTATGACTACACCTTC.

The CDR3 bases are TGTGCCAGCAGCTTAGATAATAGCGACAATGAGCAGTTCTTC. This translates into CASSLDNSDNEQFF. The rearrangement links TRBV7-2 to TRBJ2-1, with D perhaps matching TRBD2 (5 bases). Germline CDR1 and CDR2: SGHTA and FQGNSA. V lost 1 base to trimming and J lost 5 bases, with 9 bases between them. This CDR3 spans 14 amino acids.

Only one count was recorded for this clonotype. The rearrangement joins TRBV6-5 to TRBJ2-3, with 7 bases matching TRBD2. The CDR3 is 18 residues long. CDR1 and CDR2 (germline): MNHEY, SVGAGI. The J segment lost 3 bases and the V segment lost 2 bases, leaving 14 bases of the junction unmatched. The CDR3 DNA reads TGTGCCAGCAGTTACGCCCTAGCGGCCTTAAACCCTACAGATACGCAGTATTTT. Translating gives CASSYALAALNPTDTQYF.

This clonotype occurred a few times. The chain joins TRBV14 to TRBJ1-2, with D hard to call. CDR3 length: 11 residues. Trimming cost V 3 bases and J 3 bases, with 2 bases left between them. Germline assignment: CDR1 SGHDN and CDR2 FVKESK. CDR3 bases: TGTGCCAGCAGCCACCACTATGGCTACACCTTC. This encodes CASSHHYGYTF.

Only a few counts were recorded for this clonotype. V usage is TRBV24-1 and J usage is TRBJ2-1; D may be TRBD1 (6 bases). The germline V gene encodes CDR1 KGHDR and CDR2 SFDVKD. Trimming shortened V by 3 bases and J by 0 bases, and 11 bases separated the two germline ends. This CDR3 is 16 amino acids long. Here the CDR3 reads CATSDVDRDSYNEQFF. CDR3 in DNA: TGTGCCACCAGTGATGTGGACAGAGACTCCTACAATGAGCAGTTCTTC.

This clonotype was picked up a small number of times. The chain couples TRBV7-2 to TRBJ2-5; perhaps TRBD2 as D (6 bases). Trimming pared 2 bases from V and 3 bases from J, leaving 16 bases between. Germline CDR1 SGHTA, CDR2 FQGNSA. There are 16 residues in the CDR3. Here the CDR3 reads CASSLNLRDLKETQYF. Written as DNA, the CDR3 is TGTGCCAGCAGCTTAAACCTACGGGACTTGAAAGAGACCCAGTACTTC.

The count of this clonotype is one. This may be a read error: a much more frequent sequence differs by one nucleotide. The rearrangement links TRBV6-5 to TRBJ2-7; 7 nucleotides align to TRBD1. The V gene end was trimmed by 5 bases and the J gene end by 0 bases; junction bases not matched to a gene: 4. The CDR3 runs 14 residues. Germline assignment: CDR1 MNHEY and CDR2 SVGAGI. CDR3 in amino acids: CASSERDSSYEQYF. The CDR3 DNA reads TGTGCCAGCAGTGAACGGGACAGCTCCTACGAGCAGTACTTC.

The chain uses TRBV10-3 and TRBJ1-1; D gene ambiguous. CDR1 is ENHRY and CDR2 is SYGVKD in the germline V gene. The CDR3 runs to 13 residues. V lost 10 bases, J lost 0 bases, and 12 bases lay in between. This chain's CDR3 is CATAGNMNTEAFF. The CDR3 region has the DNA TGTGCCACCGCGGGGAATATGAACACTGAAGCTTTCTTT.